What follows is one TCR beta chain and its context. The record originates from a study of cytomegalovirus exposure and HLA in healthy donors. Study overall: A prior study identified just under 120 million unique TCR beta sequences from around 180 million T cells. Genetic ancestry analysis placed 81% of the roughly 400 donors that were genotyped in the Caucasian-associated cluster.

V lost 3 bases to trimming and J lost 0 bases; unmatched junction nucleotides: 1. The CDR3 is 16 residues long. Germline V gene data show CDR1 as LGHNA and CDR2 as YNFKEQ. Primers included in the PCR were 60 Vbeta and 13 Jbeta primers. The assay was immunoSEQ multiplex PCR, and TCRdb's table has in-frame clones only and misses some. The data show 100,000 or so clones, around 80% seen once. This receptor was obtained from a man aged 30 to 39 in good health and CMV-seropositive. The specimen sequenced was PBMCs. The gene calls are TRBV4-2 and TRBJ2-6; 8 bases line up with TRBD1. DNA for the CDR3: TGTGCCAGCAGCCATGACAGGGGCTCTGGGGCCAACGTCCTGACTTTC. Residues: CASSHDRGSGANVLTF.